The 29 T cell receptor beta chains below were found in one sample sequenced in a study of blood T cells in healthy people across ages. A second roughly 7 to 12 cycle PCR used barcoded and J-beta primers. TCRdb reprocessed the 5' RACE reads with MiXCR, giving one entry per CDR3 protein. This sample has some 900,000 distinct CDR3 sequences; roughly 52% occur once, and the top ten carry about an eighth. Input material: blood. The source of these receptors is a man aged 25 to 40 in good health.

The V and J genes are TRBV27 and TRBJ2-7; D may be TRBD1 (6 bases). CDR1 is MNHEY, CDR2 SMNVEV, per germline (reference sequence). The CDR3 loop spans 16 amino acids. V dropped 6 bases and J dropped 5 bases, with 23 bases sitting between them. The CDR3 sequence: CASRIQTGTGLNEQYF. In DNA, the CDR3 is TGTGCCAGCAGAATCCAGACAGGAACGGGATTGAACGAGCAGTACTTC.

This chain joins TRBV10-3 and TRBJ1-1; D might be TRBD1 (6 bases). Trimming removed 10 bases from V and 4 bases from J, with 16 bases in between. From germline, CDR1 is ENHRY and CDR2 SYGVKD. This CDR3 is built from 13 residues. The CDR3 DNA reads TGTGCCACGGGGGGGGCGTCTGGCACTGAAGCTTTCTTT. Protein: CATGGASGTEAFF.

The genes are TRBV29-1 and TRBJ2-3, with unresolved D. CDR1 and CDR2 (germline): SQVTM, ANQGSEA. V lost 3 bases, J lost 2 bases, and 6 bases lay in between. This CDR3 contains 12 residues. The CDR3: CSVDVTTDTQYF. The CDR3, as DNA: TGCAGCGTTGATGTCACCACAGATACGCAGTATTTT.

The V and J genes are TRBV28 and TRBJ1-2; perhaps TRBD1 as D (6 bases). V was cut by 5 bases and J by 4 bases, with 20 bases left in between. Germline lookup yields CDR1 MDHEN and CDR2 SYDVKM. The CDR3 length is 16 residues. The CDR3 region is CASSARNPGQLYGYTF. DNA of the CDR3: TGTGCCAGCAGTGCCCGAAACCCAGGACAGCTCTATGGCTACACCTTC.

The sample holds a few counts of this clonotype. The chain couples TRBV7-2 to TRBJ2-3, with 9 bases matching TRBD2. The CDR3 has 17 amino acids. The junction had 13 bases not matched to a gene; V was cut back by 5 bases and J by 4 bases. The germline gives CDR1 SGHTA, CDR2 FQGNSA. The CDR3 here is CASSRYWAGGPADTQYF. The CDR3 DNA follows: TGTGCCAGCAGCCGCTATTGGGCGGGGGGGCCCGCAGATACGCAGTATTTT.

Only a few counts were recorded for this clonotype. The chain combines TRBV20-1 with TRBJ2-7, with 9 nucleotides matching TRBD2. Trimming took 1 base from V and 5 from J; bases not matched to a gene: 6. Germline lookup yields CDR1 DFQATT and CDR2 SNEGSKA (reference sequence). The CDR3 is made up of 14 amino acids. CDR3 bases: TGCAGTGCTAGAGTGGCGACTAGCGGCCACGAGCAGTACTTC. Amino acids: CSARVATSGHEQYF.

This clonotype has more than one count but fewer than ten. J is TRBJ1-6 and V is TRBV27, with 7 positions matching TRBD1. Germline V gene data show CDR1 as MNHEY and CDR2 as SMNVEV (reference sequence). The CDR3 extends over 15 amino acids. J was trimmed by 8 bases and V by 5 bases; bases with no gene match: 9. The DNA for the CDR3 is TGTGCCAGCAGTCTGCAAGGGGGCACGTATTCACCCCTCCACTTT. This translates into CASSLQGGTYSPLHF.

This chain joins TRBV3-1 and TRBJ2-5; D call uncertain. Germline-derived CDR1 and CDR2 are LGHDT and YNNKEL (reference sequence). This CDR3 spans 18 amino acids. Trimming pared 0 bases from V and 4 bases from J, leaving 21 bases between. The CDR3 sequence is CASSQDSVDGAKRETQYF. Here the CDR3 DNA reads TGTGCCAGCAGCCAAGATAGTGTGGATGGTGCTAAAAGAGAGACCCAGTACTTC.

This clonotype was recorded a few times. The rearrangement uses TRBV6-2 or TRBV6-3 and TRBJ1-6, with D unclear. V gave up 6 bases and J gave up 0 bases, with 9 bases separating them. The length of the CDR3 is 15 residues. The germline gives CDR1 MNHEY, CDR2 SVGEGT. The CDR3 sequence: CASRAQSSYNSPLHF. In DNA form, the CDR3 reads TGTGCCAGCAGAGCACAGAGCTCCTATAATTCACCCCTCCACTTT.

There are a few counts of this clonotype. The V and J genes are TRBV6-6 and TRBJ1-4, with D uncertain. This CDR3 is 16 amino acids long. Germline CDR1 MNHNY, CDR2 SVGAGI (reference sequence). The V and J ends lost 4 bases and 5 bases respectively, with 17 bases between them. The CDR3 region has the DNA TGTGCCAGCAGTTCAAGAAGATCAGAGGAGAATGAAAAACTGTTTTTT. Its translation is CASSSRRSEENEKLFF.

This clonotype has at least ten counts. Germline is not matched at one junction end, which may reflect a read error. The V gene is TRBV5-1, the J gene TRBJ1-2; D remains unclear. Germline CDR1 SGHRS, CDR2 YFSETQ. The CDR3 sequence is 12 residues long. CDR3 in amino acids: CASSLADYGYTF. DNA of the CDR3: TGTGCCAGCAGCTTAGCGGACTATGGCTACACCTTC.

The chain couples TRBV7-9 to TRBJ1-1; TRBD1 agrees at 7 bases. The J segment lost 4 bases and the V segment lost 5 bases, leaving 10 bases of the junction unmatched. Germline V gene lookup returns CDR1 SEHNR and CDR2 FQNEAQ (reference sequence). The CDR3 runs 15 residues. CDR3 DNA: TGTGCCAGCAGCCCCCCAGGGGGACTCTTCACTGAAGCTTTCTTT. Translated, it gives CASSPPGGLFTEAFF.

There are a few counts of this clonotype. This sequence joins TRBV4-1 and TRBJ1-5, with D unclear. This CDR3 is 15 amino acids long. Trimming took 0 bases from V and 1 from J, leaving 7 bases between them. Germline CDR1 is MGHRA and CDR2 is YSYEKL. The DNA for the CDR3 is TGCGCCAGCAGCCAAGACGGGATAAGCAATCAGCCCCAGCATTTT. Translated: CASSQDGISNQPQHF.

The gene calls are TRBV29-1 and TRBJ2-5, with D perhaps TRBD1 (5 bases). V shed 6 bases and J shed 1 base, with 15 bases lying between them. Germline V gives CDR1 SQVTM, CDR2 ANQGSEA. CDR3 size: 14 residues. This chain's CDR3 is CSVVPAGFQETQYF. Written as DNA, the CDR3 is TGCAGCGTCGTACCGGCAGGGTTCCAAGAGACCCAGTACTTC.

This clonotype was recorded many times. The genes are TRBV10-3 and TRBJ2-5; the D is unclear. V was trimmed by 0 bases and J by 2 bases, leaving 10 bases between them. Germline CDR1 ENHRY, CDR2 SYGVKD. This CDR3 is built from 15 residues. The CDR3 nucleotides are TGTGCCATCAGTGAGTCCGGCAGTATGCAAGAGACCCAGTACTTC. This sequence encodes CAISESGSMQETQYF.

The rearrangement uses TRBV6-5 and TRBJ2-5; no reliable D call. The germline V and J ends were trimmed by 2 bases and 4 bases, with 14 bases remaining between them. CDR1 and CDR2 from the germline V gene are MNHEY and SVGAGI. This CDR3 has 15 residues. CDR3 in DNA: TGTGCCAGCAGTTACCGCCACGGGTCGGGAGAGACCCAGTACTTC. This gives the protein CASSYRHGSGETQYF.

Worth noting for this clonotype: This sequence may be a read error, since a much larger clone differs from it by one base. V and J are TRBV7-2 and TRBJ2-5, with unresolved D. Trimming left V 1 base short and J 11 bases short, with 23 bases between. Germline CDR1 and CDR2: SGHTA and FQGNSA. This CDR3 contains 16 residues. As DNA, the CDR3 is TGTGCCAGCAGCTTAGACGGACCTATAACGTACAATGAGCAGTACTTC. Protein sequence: CASSLDGPITYNEQYF. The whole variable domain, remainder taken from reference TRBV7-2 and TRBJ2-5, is GAGVSQSPSNKVTEKGKDVELRCDPISGHTALYWYRQSLGQGLEFLIYFQGNSAPDKSGLPSDRFSAERTGGSVSTLTIQRTQQEDSAVYLCASSLDGPITYNEQYFGPGTRLLVL.

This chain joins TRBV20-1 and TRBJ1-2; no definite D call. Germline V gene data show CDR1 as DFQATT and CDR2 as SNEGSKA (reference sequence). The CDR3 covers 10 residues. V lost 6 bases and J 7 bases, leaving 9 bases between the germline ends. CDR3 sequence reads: CSAPIGGYTF. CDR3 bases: TGCAGTGCGCCTATTGGTGGCTACACCTTC.

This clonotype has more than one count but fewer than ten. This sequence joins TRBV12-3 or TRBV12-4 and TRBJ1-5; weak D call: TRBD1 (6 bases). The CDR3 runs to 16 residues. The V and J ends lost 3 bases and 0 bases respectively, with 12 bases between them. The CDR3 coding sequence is TGTGCCAGCAGTTTTCAGGGGCTAAATAGCAATCAGCCCCAGCATTTT. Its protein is CASSFQGLNSNQPQHF.

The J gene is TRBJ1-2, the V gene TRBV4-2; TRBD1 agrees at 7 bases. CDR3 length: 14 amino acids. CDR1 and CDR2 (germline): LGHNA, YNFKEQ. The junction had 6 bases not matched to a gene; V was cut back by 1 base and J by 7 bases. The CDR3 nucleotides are TGTGCCAGCAGCCAAGGACAGGGCGAGGGTGGCTACACCTTC. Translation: CASSQGQGEGGYTF.

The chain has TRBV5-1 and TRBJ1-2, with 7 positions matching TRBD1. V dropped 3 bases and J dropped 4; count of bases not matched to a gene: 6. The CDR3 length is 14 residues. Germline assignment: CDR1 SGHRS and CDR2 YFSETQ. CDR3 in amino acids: CASSSTEGAYGYTF. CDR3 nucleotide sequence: TGCGCCAGCAGCTCGACAGAGGGGGCCTATGGCTACACCTTC.

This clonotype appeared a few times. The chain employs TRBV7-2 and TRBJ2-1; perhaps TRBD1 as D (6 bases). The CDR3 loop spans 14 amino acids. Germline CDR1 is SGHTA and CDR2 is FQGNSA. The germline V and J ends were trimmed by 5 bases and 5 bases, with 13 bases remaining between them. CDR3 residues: CASSVPRGNNEQFF. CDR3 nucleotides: TGTGCCAGCAGCGTCCCCAGGGGCAACAATGAGCAGTTCTTC. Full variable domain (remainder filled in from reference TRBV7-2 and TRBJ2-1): GAGVSQSPSNKVTEKGKDVELRCDPISGHTALYWYRQSLGQGLEFLIYFQGNSAPDKSGLPSDRFSAERTGGSVSTLTIQRTQQEDSAVYLCASSVPRGNNEQFFGPGTRLTVL.

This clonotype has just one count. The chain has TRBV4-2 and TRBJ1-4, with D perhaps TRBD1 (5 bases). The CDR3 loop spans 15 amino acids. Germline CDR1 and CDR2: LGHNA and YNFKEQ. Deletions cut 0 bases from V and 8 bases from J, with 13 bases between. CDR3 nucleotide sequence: TGTGCCAGCAGCCAAGAAAGCCAGGGAAACGAAAAACTGTTTTTT. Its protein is CASSQESQGNEKLFF.

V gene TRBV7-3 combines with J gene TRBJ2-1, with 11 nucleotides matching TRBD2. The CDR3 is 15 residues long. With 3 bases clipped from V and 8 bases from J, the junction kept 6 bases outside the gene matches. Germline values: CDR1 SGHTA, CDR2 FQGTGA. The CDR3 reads CASSLEGTSGYEQFF. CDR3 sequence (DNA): TGTGCCAGCAGCTTGGAGGGGACTAGCGGCTATGAGCAGTTCTTC. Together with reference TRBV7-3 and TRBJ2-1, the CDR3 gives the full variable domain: GAGVSQTPSNKVTEKGKYVELRCDPISGHTALYWYRQSLGQGPEFLIYFQGTGAADDSGLPNDRFFAVRPEGSVSTLKIQRTERGDSAVYLCASSLEGTSGYEQFFGPGTRLTVL.

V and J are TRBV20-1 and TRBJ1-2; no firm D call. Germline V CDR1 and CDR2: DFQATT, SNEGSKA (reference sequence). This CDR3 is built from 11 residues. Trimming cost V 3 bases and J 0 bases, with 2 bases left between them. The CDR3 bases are TGCAGTGCTAGTACTAACTATGGCTACACCTTC. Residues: CSASTNYGYTF.

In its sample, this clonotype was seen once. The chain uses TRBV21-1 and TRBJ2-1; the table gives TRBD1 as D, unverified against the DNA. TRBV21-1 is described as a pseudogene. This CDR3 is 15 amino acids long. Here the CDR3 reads CVSSPGGFSYNEQFF. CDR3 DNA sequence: TGTGTCAGTAGCCCCGGGGGGTTCTCCTACAATGAGCAGTTCTTC.

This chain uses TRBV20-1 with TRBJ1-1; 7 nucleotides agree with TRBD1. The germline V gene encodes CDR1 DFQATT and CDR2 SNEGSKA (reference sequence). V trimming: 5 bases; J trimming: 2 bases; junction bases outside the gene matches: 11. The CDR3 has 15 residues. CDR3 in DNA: TGCAGTGCTCGTAACCCCGGGACAGCAAACACTGAAGCTTTCTTT. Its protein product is CSARNPGTANTEAFF.

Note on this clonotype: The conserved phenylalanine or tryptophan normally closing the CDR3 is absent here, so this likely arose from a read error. The CDR3 loop is CASSLQMGGGAHYNEQFS. The CDR3 DNA reads as TGTGCCAGCAGCTTACAGATGGGCGGGGGGGCCCATTACAATGAGCAGTTCTCC. This chain uses TRBV7-3 with TRBJ2-1, with TRBD2 matching over 9 bases. The V gene's germline CDR1 is SGHTA and CDR2 FQGTGA. With 2 bases clipped from V and 4 bases from J, the junction kept 12 bases outside the gene matches. CDR3 length: 18 amino acids.

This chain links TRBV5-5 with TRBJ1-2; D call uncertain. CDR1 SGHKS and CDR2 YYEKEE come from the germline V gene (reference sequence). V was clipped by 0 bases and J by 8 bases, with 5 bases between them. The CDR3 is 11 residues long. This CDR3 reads CASSLAEGYTF. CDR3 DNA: TGTGCCAGCAGCTTGGCCGAAGGCTACACCTTC.